The entry below gives a single T cell receptor (beta chain) sequence along with its context. Its antigen is still unknown. Base qualities are not at hand, and no much larger clone is one base apart. This specimen belongs to a study of blood T cell repertoires in COVID-19 (dated by TCRdb to the early 2020s). Context from the whole study: The collaborator samples originated in the United States, Italy and Spain and spanned the acute and convalescent phases of COVID-19. The dataset comprised deeply sampled blood TCRbeta repertoires from subjects exposed to, actively infected with, or recovered from COVID-19. Samples came from the ongoing ImmuneRACE study (first 160 participants) plus 1,254 subjects from 6 global collaborators. A de-identified subject ID, COVID-19 status, age in years and sex were almost always included in the sample metadata. Where available, HLA class I and class II types were taken from metadata supplied by the sample provider and were not determined by assay-based typing. The prospective study material was composed of cDNA or gDNA derived from T cells, B-cell-depleted T cells, or PBMCs. The repertoires were made available in a free public database intended to serve as a resource for research on the immune response to SARS-CoV-2.

V trim: 6 bases; J trim: 4 bases; unmatched bases: 7. Spanning cysteine to phenylalanine, the CDR3 consists of 15 amino acids. Only CDR3 DNA is held: 45 bases, read in frame from base 1. CDR1 and CDR2 (MNHEY, SVGAGI) derive from the germline V gene. TCRbeta CDR3 regions were amplified from genomic DNA by means of the immunoSEQ Assay, a bias-controlled multiplex PCR. The authors processed their data as follows. The number of nucleated cells in each sample was estimated from the amplification of reference gene primers within the assay. Sequence reads were collapsed and filtered to measure the absolute abundance of every unique TCRbeta CDR3 rearrangement. Productive Simpson clonality was computed per sample as the square root of Simpson's diversity index over productive rearrangements. Imported from immuneACCESS, the table was reduced by TCRdb to in-frame sequences with V and J called. These copies leave out some clones; in studies compared against another copy, an unresolved V gene accounts for under half, and the cause of the remainder is not known. V and J calls and clone size are copied from that table; D and trimming were computed from the DNA. A total of hundreds of thousands of clones appear in this sample, 75% to 90% of them only once. Jointly, the top ten make up around 1.1% of the sample.

In the prospective study, participants were about 18 to 95 years old, resided in about 25 geographic areas of the United States, and were enrolled through a virtual design. In the prospective study, participants were assigned to cohorts based on the clinical history participants reported in a screening survey and a study questionnaire. ImmuneRACE Cohort 3 recovered participants were defined by two consecutive negative NP/OP PCR tests, healthcare professional clearance, or symptom resolution. Mobile phlebotomists in the prospective study collected whole blood, serum and a nasopharyngeal or oropharyngeal swab from every participant. Participants in the prospective study had the option to provide additional blood draws and questionnaires over a 2-month period. Before DNA extraction, prospective study blood samples were shipped either frozen or at room temperature. General findings and caveats noted by the study authors: The quantity of clinical and demographic metadata differed by source and by participant and was supplied without curation.

The sample was PBMCs or T cells enriched from blood (not recorded which). Here the chain combines TRBV6-5 and TRBJ2-7; 12 bases in between match TRBD2. The TCR sequence derives from a man aged 30 to 39 who had recovered from COVID-19. The DNA reads as follows: TGTGCCAGCAGACGGACTAGCGGGGCCATATACGAGCAGTACTTC. This yields the protein CASRRTSGAIYEQYF.